The entry below gives a single TCR beta chain sequence along with its context. Its antigen is undetermined. TCRdb independently ran MiXCR on the reads; one entry per CDR3 protein. The sample shows approximately 290,000 distinct CDR3 sequences, about 25% of them seen only once. The sample is drawn from a study of T cell repertoires in cytomegalovirus infection. Study as a whole: Public TCR beta signatures were indicative of both CMV infection and a matching HLA type.

Study-level points and caveats: HLA-C-restricted CMV clonotypes gave the most frequent clonotype in two of eight donors. Carriers of CMV plus the relevant HLA were identified by cumulative public TCR beta family frequency.

V was pared by 6 bases and J by 4 bases, with 15 bases of the junction left unmatched. This CDR3 is 16 amino acids long. The germline V gene encodes CDR1 DFQATT and CDR2 SNEGSKA (reference sequence). The specimen sequenced was PBMCs. V usage is TRBV20-1 and J usage is TRBJ2-1; 7 nucleotides agree with TRBD1. The receptor comes from a human donor in good health (CMV status not recorded). Some clones in this sample may be carry-over from other donors' samples. The CDR3 bases are TGCAGTGCCGTAACGCCTTCTGGACAGGCTTACAATGAGCAGTTCTTC. Encoded protein: CSAVTPSGQAYNEQFF.